The text below deals with one T cell receptor beta chain. These data come from a study of technical replicates of blood from a handful of donors. CDR3 length: 14 residues. Germline V gene lookup returns CDR1 MNHEY and CDR2 SVGAGI. V lost 3 bases, J lost 0 bases, and 9 bases lay in between. The table came from immunoSEQ multiplex PCR; TCRdb's copy has only in-frame clones and leaves some out. Among about 97,000 clones listed, 96% were seen once. The specimen sequenced was T cells isolated from PBMCs. This chain uses TRBV6-5 with TRBJ2-7, with D possibly TRBD1 on 5 matching bases. The source is a human donor in good health. CDR3 in amino acids: CASSYDRGSYEQYF. In DNA, the CDR3 is TGTGCCAGCAGTTATGACAGAGGCTCCTACGAGCAGTACTTC.